These 6 T cell receptor beta chains were all obtained from the same sample, sequenced in a study of T cell responses to AZD1222 COVID-19 vaccine. Produced via immunoSEQ multiplex PCR; TCRdb's table is partial and in-frame only. The sample yields fewer than 200,000 clones, about nine tenths seen once. The source material was peripheral blood, sampled on day 0 of AZD1222 vaccination. The receptors stem from an adult in good health.

V and J are TRBV6-5 and TRBJ1-2; 8 positions agree with TRBD1. CDR3 length: 14 amino acids. CDR1 is MNHEY, CDR2 SVGAGI, per germline. V lost 5 bases, J lost 7 bases, and 9 bases stayed unmatched. CDR3 loop: CASSTGQGAGGYTF. CDR3 bases: TGTGCCAGCAGTACCGGACAGGGCGCCGGTGGCTACACCTTC.

The genes are TRBV27 and TRBJ1-3; D is ambiguous. With 7 bases removed from V and 0 bases from J, the gap between germline ends came to 13 bases. CDR1 is MNHEY, CDR2 SMNVEV, per germline (reference sequence). This CDR3 has 15 residues. The CDR3 region is CASKSHGSSGNTIYF. CDR3 in DNA: TGTGCCAGCAAATCCCACGGGAGCTCTGGAAACACCATATATTTT.

J is TRBJ1-4 and V is TRBV28; D ambiguous. CDR1 is MDHEN, CDR2 SYDVKM, per germline. V gave up 3 bases and J gave up 8 bases, with 13 bases separating them. The CDR3 contains 14 residues. The CDR3 DNA follows: TGTGCCAGCAGTTTGTCCAAGGGTGCCGAAAAACTGTTTTTT. Its protein is CASSLSKGAEKLFF.

V gene TRBV6-6 combines with J gene TRBJ2-1, with 9 positions matching TRBD1. After removal of 6 bases from V and 3 bases from J, the junction contained 3 bases not matched to a gene. Germline V gene sequence: CDR1 MNHNY, CDR2 SVGAGI (reference sequence). The CDR3 consists of 14 residues. The CDR3 loop is CASSTGGLYNEQFF. CDR3 bases: TGTGCCAGCAGCACAGGGGGCCTCTACAATGAGCAGTTCTTC.

The chain uses TRBV6-1 and TRBJ2-1; D ambiguous. The CDR3 is 14 amino acids. V dropped 3 bases and J dropped 0 bases, with 6 bases sitting between them. Germline V gives CDR1 MNHNS, CDR2 SASEGT. The CDR3 region has the DNA TGTGCCAGCAGTGAGGACCCCTCCTACAATGAGCAGTTCTTC. It translates to CASSEDPSYNEQFF.

This chain joins TRBV12-5 and TRBJ2-1, with D uncertain. Looked up from germline, CDR1 is LGHNT and CDR2 is FRNRAP. V gave up 6 bases and J gave up 1 base, with 16 bases separating them. This CDR3 contains 16 residues. The CDR3 bases are TGTGCTAGTGGCACTGACCTAATAAAGTCCTACAATGAGCAGTTCTTC. Its translation: CASGTDLIKSYNEQFF.